The 13 T cell receptor beta chains listed next were all sequenced from one sample in a study of blood T cell repertoires in COVID-19. Only in-frame clones appear in the TCRdb table, and some are missing; sequencing was by immunoSEQ multiplex PCR. The sample includes fewer than 200,000 clones, 60% to 85% of them seen just once. What was sequenced was peripheral blood. These receptors all stem from a man between 60 and 70 years old with acute or convalescent COVID-19.

The rearrangement uses TRBV7-9 and TRBJ2-7; 10 bases line up with TRBD1. With V trimmed by 2 bases and J by 1 base, 8 bases remained unmatched. The CDR3 is made up of 17 amino acids. Germline-derived CDR1 and CDR2 are SEHNR and FQNEAQ (reference sequence). This CDR3 is CASSLKGTGEASYEQYF. DNA for the CDR3: TGTGCCAGCAGCTTAAAAGGGACAGGGGAGGCATCCTACGAGCAGTACTTC.

The genes are TRBV3-1 (or the pseudogene TRBV3-2) and TRBJ2-7; 9 bases agree with TRBD2. The CDR3 loop spans 16 amino acids. The V gene end was trimmed by 2 bases and the J gene end by 3 bases; junction bases not matched to a gene: 8. Germline assignment: CDR1 LGHDT and CDR2 YNNKEL (reference sequence). CDR3 DNA sequence: TGTGCCAGCAGCCAATCGGGACTAGCCGTTCTCTACGAGCAGTACTTC. It encodes CASSQSGLAVLYEQYF.

The V and J genes are TRBV5-4 and TRBJ2-7, with 9 bases identical to TRBD2. The CDR3 has 18 residues. The ends lost 3 bases at V and 0 bases at J; junction bases unmatched: 13. Germline CDR1 reads SGHNT; CDR2 reads YYREEE (reference sequence). CDR3 sequence reads: CASSYQESLAGSSYEQYF. As DNA, the CDR3 is TGTGCCAGCAGCTACCAGGAAAGCCTAGCGGGGAGCTCCTACGAGCAGTACTTC.

The rearrangement uses TRBV19 and TRBJ2-1; 11 bases are shared with TRBD1. From germline, CDR1 is LNHDA and CDR2 SQIVND (reference sequence). The CDR3 totals 15 residues. V dropped 1 base and J dropped 6; count of bases not matched to a gene: 2. CDR3 DNA: TGTGCCAGTAGTATAGGGGGGACAGGGGGCAATGAGCAGTTCTTC. Amino acid sequence: CASSIGGTGGNEQFF. Looking up the rest from reference TRBV19 and TRBJ2-1 gives the full variable domain: DGGITQSPKYLFRKEGQNVTLSCEQNLNHDAMYWYRQDPGQGLRLIYYSQIVNDFQKGDIAEGYSVSREKKESFPLTVTSAQKNPTAFYLCASSIGGTGGNEQFFGPGTRLTVL.

As to this clone: One end of the junction fails to match germline, which may point to a read error. The chain joins TRBV10-1 to TRBJ2-7; tentatively, D is TRBD1 (5 bases). The CDR3 is 15 residues long. Germline V gene data show CDR1 as WNHNN and CDR2 as SYGVQD (reference sequence). CDR3: CARSVCRALSYEQYF. The CDR3 coding sequence is TGCGCCAGAAGTGTGTGCAGGGCCCTCTCCTACGAGCAGTACTTC.

The gene calls are TRBV7-2 and TRBJ2-4; no clear D. CDR1 and CDR2 (germline): SGHTA, FQGNSA. Trimming left V 3 bases short and J 0 bases short, with 6 bases between. The CDR3 has 14 amino acids. CDR3 in amino acids: CASSFSIAKNIQYF. CDR3 coding DNA: TGTGCCAGCAGCTTTTCTATAGCCAAAAACATTCAGTACTTC.

The V and J genes are TRBV5-8 and TRBJ2-2; TRBD2 agrees at 11 bases. The germline V gene encodes CDR1 SGHTS and CDR2 YDEGEE. CDR3 length: 15 amino acids. J lost 3 bases, V lost 4 bases, and 2 bases had no gene match. The CDR3 reads CASSQGLADTGELFF. DNA for the CDR3: TGTGCCAGCAGCCAGGGACTAGCGGACACCGGGGAGCTGTTTTTT.

The CDR3 protein is CASSTWDCYTDTQYF. As DNA, the CDR3 is TGTGCCAGCAGCACCTGGGACTGCTACACAGATACGCAGTATTTT. V gene TRBV11-3 combines with J gene TRBJ2-3; D perhaps matches TRBD2 (6 bases). CDR3 length: 15 residues. V lost 5 bases and J 2 bases, leaving 14 bases between the germline ends. Germline V gives CDR1 SGHNT, CDR2 YENEEA.

This chain links TRBV3-1 (or the pseudogene TRBV3-2) with TRBJ1-2, with D perhaps TRBD1 (6 bases). The CDR3 spans 13 residues. The germline V and J ends were trimmed by 4 bases and 8 bases, with 14 bases remaining between them. CDR1 LGHDT and CDR2 YNNKEL come from the germline V gene (reference sequence). CDR3 DNA: TGTGCCAGCAGCCTACAGGACAGATTCGGCTACACCTTC. Encoded protein: CASSLQDRFGYTF.

The chain couples TRBV3-1 (or the pseudogene TRBV3-2) to TRBJ2-7; 11 nucleotides match TRBD1. This CDR3 comprises 14 residues. Germline CDR1 reads LGHDT; CDR2 reads YNNKEL (reference sequence). Trimming at V came to 1 base and at J to 10 bases, leaving 6 bases not matched to a gene. The chain's CDR3 is CASSQVVDRGLQYF. The CDR3 nucleotides are TGTGCCAGCAGCCAAGTTGTGGACAGGGGGCTCCAGTACTTC.

V and J are TRBV5-1 and TRBJ1-1, with a possible D match to TRBD1 (5 bases). CDR1 SGHRS and CDR2 YFSETQ come from the germline V gene. The V end lost 4 bases, the J end lost 3 bases, and 13 bases lay between the germline ends. This CDR3 is 14 amino acids long. CDR3 amino acids: CASSGSGGYTEAFF. DNA of the CDR3: TGCGCCAGCAGCGGCTCCGGGGGATACACTGAAGCTTTCTTT.

This clone has a single count. DNA of the CDR3: TGTGCCAGCAGCCAAGAGGGGCGGTGGGATGGAAACACCATATATTTT. It translates to CASSQEGRWDGNTIYF. This chain joins TRBV3-1 (or the pseudogene TRBV3-2) and TRBJ1-3, with D possibly being TRBD1 (5 bases). V gave up 0 bases and J gave up 3 bases, with 12 bases separating them. Germline lookup yields CDR1 LGHDT and CDR2 YNNKEL (reference sequence). The CDR3 is 16 residues long.

About this clone itself: A far bigger clonotype differs at one base, so this is likely a read error. The chain has TRBV11-2 and TRBJ1-2; the D gene is possibly TRBD1 (6 bases). Trimming pared 2 bases from V and 2 bases from J, leaving 6 bases between. This CDR3 is 13 amino acids long. CDR1 is SGHAT and CDR2 is FQNNGV in the germline V gene. CDR3 region: CASSLQGNYGYTF. The CDR3 DNA is TGTGCCAGCAGCTTACAGGGGAACTATGGCTACACCTTC.